This TCR beta chain was found in a study of T cell responses to AZD1222 COVID-19 vaccine. On the study more broadly: Combined were second doses at about 4 or about 12 weeks.

Data came from immunoSEQ multiplex PCR; TCRdb stores just in-frame clones and leaves some out. The sample carries roughly 100,000 clones, approximately 81% recorded once. V was cut by 3 bases and J by 2 bases, with 8 bases left in between. Germline CDR1 and CDR2: SGHAT and FQNNGV. There are 15 residues in the CDR3. This rearrangement joins TRBV11-2 to TRBJ2-6; a weak D match, TRBD2 (6 bases). The specimen was peripheral blood, collected on day 0 of AZD1222 vaccination. This receptor was obtained from an adult in good health. The CDR3 loop reads CASSLGGTGANVLTF. DNA of the CDR3: TGTGCCAGCAGCTTGGGCGGGACTGGGGCCAACGTCCTGACTTTC.